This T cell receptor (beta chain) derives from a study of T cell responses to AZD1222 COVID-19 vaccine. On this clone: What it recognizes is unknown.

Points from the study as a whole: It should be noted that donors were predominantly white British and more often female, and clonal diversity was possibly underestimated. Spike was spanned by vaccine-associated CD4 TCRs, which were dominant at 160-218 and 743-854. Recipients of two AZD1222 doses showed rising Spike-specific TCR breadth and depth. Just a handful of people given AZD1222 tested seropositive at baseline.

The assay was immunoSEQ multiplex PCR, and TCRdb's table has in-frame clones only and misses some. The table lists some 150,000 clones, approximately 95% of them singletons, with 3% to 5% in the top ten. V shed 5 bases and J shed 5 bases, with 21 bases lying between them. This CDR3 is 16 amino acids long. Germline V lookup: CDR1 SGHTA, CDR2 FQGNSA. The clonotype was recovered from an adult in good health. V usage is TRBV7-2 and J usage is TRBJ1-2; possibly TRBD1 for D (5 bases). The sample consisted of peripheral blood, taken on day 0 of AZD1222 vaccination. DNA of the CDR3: TGTGCCAGCAGCCCTAAGTCCGGGGCCAGTCTTTATGGCTACACCTTC. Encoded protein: CASSPKSGASLYGYTF.